The rows below give T cell receptor beta chains drawn from one sample of a study of blood T cell repertoires in COVID-19. The method was immunoSEQ multiplex PCR; TCRdb's version includes in-frame clones alone and lacks a portion of them. The sample holds approximately 150,000 clones; around 84% are singletons and the top ten take around 4.8%. Material: peripheral blood. The origin of the receptors is a human donor in a cohort sampled during active COVID-19. Each CDR3 is given with its conserved first and last residue. Each record gives: CDR3 DNA, CDR3 protein, J gene, V gene, D gene, clone size. D genes are given only for firm matches. Some rows have no size entry. The others give once, few or many, or a class for an expanded clone.

TGCGCCAGCAGCTTGGCCGGAACAGGGGGTGTTGAAGCTTTCTTT | CASSLAGTGGVEAFF | TRBJ1-1 | TRBV5-1 | TRBD1 | NA
TGTGCCTGGAGTGTACGAGGCTCCTCCTCTGGAAACACCATATATTTT | CAWSVRGSSSGNTIYF | TRBJ1-3 | TRBV30 | NA | NA
TGTGCCAGCAGTGAAGGAGAGACTGAAGCTTTCTTT | CASSEGETEAFF | TRBJ1-1 | TRBV2 | NA | NA
TGTGCCAGCTCCCCCCATGGAGACGAGCGAAATGAGCAGTTCTTC | CASSPHGDERNEQFF | TRBJ2-1 | TRBV6-5 | NA | once
TGCAGCGTTGAAGACAGGGATGGCTACACCTTC | CSVEDRDGYTF | TRBJ1-2 | TRBV29-1 | NA | NA
TGTGCCAGCGGAACAGGGGGGGACACCATATATTTT | CASGTGGDTIYF | TRBJ1-3 | TRBV3-1/TRBV3-2 | TRBD1 | NA
TGTGCCAGCAGTTACTCAGACAGGGGGAGTGGGGGCTACACCTTC | CASSYSDRGSGGYTF | TRBJ1-2 | TRBV6-6 | TRBD1 | NA
TGTGCCAGCAGCTTGGACAGGGGGTTAGCCAACGTCCTGACTTTC | CASSLDRGLANVLTF | TRBJ2-6 | TRBV5-6 | TRBD1 | NA
TGTGCCAGCAGCCACGGCAGGGTATCATCCTATAATTCACCCCTCCACTTT | CASSHGRVSSYNSPLHF | TRBJ1-6 | TRBV3-1/TRBV3-2 | NA | NA
TGTGCCAGCTCCCATGGAGGGGACCAAGAGACCCAGTACTTC | CASSHGGDQETQYF | TRBJ2-5 | TRBV6-5 | NA | NA
TGTGCCAGTAGTAATTCTTGGAGCAGCAATTCACCCCTCCACTTT | CASSNSWSSNSPLHF | TRBJ1-6 | TRBV19 | NA | NA
TGTGCCAGCAGCTTAGGACTTGGCGAGCAGTACTTC | CASSLGLGEQYF | TRBJ2-7 | TRBV7-9 | NA | once
TGTGCCTGGAGTCCGACAGGTAGCAATCAGCCCCAGCATTTT | CAWSPTGSNQPQHF | TRBJ1-5 | TRBV30 | NA | once
TGTGCCATCAGTTCACTAAGGGGCTACACCTTC | CAISSLRGYTF | TRBJ1-2 | TRBV10-3 | NA | NA
TGTGCCAGCAGTTACCCGCTGGGGGACAGGCGCTATGGCTACACCTTC | CASSYPLGDRRYGYTF | TRBJ1-2 | TRBV6-5 | TRBD1 | NA
TGTGCCAGTAGTATCTTGGACAGGGCTATCGTTAAGGATGAGCAGTTCTTC | CASSILDRAIVKDEQFF | TRBJ2-1 | TRBV19 | TRBD1 | NA
TGTGCCAGCACCGAGACAGGGAGTCTTTTCTATAGCAATCAGCCCCAGCATTTT | CASTETGSLFYSNQPQHF | TRBJ1-5 | TRBV27 | TRBD1 | once
TGTGCCAGCAGCTTCGCCGGGGGCACAGATACGCAGTATTTT | CASSFAGGTDTQYF | TRBJ2-3 | TRBV7-9 | NA | NA
TGCGCCAGCAGCTTAGAAGGGCGGGGAGGGCAGCAGCAGTTCTTC | CASSLEGRGGQQQFF | TRBJ2-1 | TRBV5-1 | TRBD2 | NA
TGTGCCAGTAGTCGAGACGGGGGGAACACAGATACGCAGTATTTT | CASSRDGGNTDTQYF | TRBJ2-3 | TRBV19 | TRBD2 | once
TGTGCCAGCAGCCGGGGGGTAACTAATGAAAAACTGTTTTTT | CASSRGVTNEKLFF | TRBJ1-4 | TRBV3-1/TRBV3-2 | NA | once
TGTGCCAGCAGCTTAGAGGCTGGCGGGGGCTACACCTTC | CASSLEAGGGYTF | TRBJ1-2 | TRBV7-9 | NA | few
TGTGCCAGCAGCCCTAGGGGGGGGAGTAGATACGACATTCAGTACTTC | CASSPRGGSRYDIQYF | TRBJ2-4 | TRBV9 | NA | NA
TGTGCCAGCAGCCGTCCCACAACGTATAATTCACCCCTCCACTTT | CASSRPTTYNSPLHF | TRBJ1-6 | TRBV28 | NA | few
TGCGCCAGCAGCTTGGCGGGGCGGGGGAACTACAATGAGCAGTTCTTC | CASSLAGRGNYNEQFF | TRBJ2-1 | TRBV5-1 | TRBD2 | NA
TGTGCCAGCAGCGTCCTCGAAGACATTCGCGAGAAGAGTTTT | CASSVLEDIREKSF | TRBJ2-3 | TRBV9 | NA | once
TGTGCCAGCAGCTTGGAAGCAGGGGCTAATTCACCCCTCCACTTT | CASSLEAGANSPLHF | TRBJ1-6 | TRBV5-4 | NA | NA
TGTGCCAGCAGCGTAGAGGGCGGGGGGACATACAATGAGCAGTTCTTC | CASSVEGGGTYNEQFF | TRBJ2-1 | TRBV9 | TRBD2 | NA